Listed below are T cell receptor beta chains from one sample, sequenced in a study of T cells in localized non-small cell lung cancer. Repertoires were generated with immunoSEQ multiplex PCR, while TCRdb's copy carries only in-frame clones and drops some. The table lists 4,000 or so clones, around a quarter of them singletons. The sample in question was lung tumor tissue, obtained before any cancer treatment. The receptors here all came from a woman aged 35 to 75 with stage I lung adenocarcinoma. Both conserved end residues are part of each CDR3. A D gene is named only where the DNA matches it firmly. For some rows the clone size is stated as once, few or many, or as a class when expanded; others skip it.

clone_size: -; v_call: TRBV5-1; j_call: TRBJ2-7; d_call: -; cdr3_aa: CASSFRGSSYEQYF; cdr3_nt: TGCGCCAGCAGCTTCAGGGGAAGCTCCTACGAGCAGTACTTC
clone_size: -; v_call: TRBV29-1; j_call: TRBJ2-1; d_call: TRBD1; cdr3_aa: CSVGRQGRVEQFF; cdr3_nt: TGCAGCGTTGGACGACAGGGAAGGGTTGAGCAGTTCTTC
clone_size: medium-sized; v_call: TRBV11-3; j_call: TRBJ2-1; d_call: TRBD1; cdr3_aa: CASSLAGTGSYNEQFF; cdr3_nt: TGTGCCAGCAGCTTGGCCGGGACAGGGTCCTACAATGAGCAGTTCTTC
clone_size: few; v_call: TRBV6-7; j_call: TRBJ1-6; d_call: -; cdr3_aa: CASSYGNSPLHF; cdr3_nt: TGTGCCAGCAGTTATGGGAATTCACCCCTCCACTTT
clone_size: few; v_call: TRBV9; j_call: TRBJ2-1; d_call: -; cdr3_aa: CASSVLGRGKEGLSSTANNEQFF; cdr3_nt: TGTGCCAGCAGTGTCCTGGGCAGGGGGAAGGAAGGACTATCCTCAACCGCCAACAATGAGCAGTTCTTC
clone_size: few; v_call: TRBV5-8; j_call: TRBJ2-7; d_call: TRBD2; cdr3_aa: CASSPGGGNEQYF; cdr3_nt: TGTGCCAGCAGCCCCGGGGGGGGGAACGAGCAGTACTTC
clone_size: few; v_call: TRBV18; j_call: TRBJ2-3; d_call: TRBD2; cdr3_aa: CASSPQWGGTDTQYF; cdr3_nt: TGTGCCAGCTCACCACAGTGGGGAGGGACAGATACGCAGTATTTT
clone_size: -; v_call: TRBV15; j_call: TRBJ2-1; d_call: -; cdr3_aa: CATSRETGDNEQFF; cdr3_nt: TGTGCCACCAGCAGAGAAACAGGAGACAATGAGCAGTTCTTC
clone_size: medium-sized; v_call: TRBV6-8; j_call: TRBJ2-7; d_call: TRBD1; cdr3_aa: CASSRKDRGTLEQYF; cdr3_nt: TGTGCCAGCAGCAGAAAGGACAGGGGAACACTGGAGCAGTACTTC
clone_size: -; v_call: TRBV19; j_call: TRBJ2-3; d_call: -; cdr3_aa: CASSISRDPTDTQYF; cdr3_nt: TGTGCCAGTAGTATCTCACGGGACCCCACAGATACGCAGTATTTT
clone_size: -; v_call: TRBV5-1; j_call: TRBJ2-2; d_call: TRBD1; cdr3_aa: CASSWIRDRFTGELFF; cdr3_nt: TGCGCCAGCAGCTGGATACGGGACAGGTTCACCGGGGAGCTGTTTTTT
clone_size: few; v_call: TRBV6-8; j_call: TRBJ2-2; d_call: -; cdr3_aa: CASSLDSINTGELFF; cdr3_nt: TGTGCCAGCAGTCTGGACAGCATAAACACCGGGGAGCTGTTTTTT
clone_size: few; v_call: TRBV6-8; j_call: TRBJ2-7; d_call: TRBD1; cdr3_aa: CASSYWATGNYEQYF; cdr3_nt: TGTGCCAGCAGTTACTGGGCGACAGGGAACTACGAGCAGTACTTC
clone_size: -; v_call: TRBV9; j_call: TRBJ2-3; d_call: TRBD2; cdr3_aa: CASSAGTSGGAGTDTQYF; cdr3_nt: TGTGCCAGCAGCGCCGGGACTAGCGGGGGGGCCGGCACAGATACGCAGTATTTT
clone_size: -; v_call: TRBV11-3; j_call: TRBJ2-1; d_call: TRBD2; cdr3_aa: CASSLGGRNNEQFF; cdr3_nt: TGTGCCAGCAGCTTAGGCGGGAGGAACAATGAGCAGTTCTTC
clone_size: few; v_call: TRBV11-3; j_call: TRBJ1-4; d_call: TRBD1; cdr3_aa: CASSSGQGGEKLFF; cdr3_nt: TGTGCCAGCAGCTCCGGACAGGGGGGAGAAAAACTGTTTTTT
clone_size: -; v_call: TRBV5-1; j_call: TRBJ2-3; d_call: TRBD1; cdr3_aa: CASSYSTGDTDTQYF; cdr3_nt: TGCGCCAGCAGCTACTCGACAGGGGATACAGATACGCAGTATTTT
clone_size: few; v_call: TRBV18; j_call: TRBJ1-2; d_call: -; cdr3_aa: CASSPPRPLYGYTF; cdr3_nt: TGTGCCAGCTCACCACCCAGGCCTCTCTATGGCTACACCTTC
clone_size: few; v_call: TRBV29-1; j_call: TRBJ1-2; d_call: -; cdr3_aa: CSVEAPGNYGYTF; cdr3_nt: TGCAGCGTTGAGGCTCCGGGTAACTATGGCTACACCTTC
clone_size: few; v_call: TRBV19; j_call: TRBJ1-1; d_call: -; cdr3_aa: CASSDQGGMNTEAFF; cdr3_nt: TGTGCCAGTAGTGACCAGGGTGGGATGAACACTGAAGCTTTCTTT
clone_size: large; v_call: TRBV9; j_call: TRBJ1-1; d_call: -; cdr3_aa: CASVRGDATEAFF; cdr3_nt: TGTGCCAGCGTCAGGGGAGATGCAACTGAAGCTTTCTTT
clone_size: few; v_call: TRBV28; j_call: TRBJ1-4; d_call: -; cdr3_aa: CATCGRLRKLFF; cdr3_nt: TGTGCCACATGTGGCAGGCTGAGGAAACTGTTTTTT
clone_size: -; v_call: TRBV12-5; j_call: TRBJ2-5; d_call: -; cdr3_aa: CASEPGLASETQYF; cdr3_nt: TGTGCTAGTGAGCCGGGACTGGCATCAGAGACCCAGTACTTC
clone_size: medium-sized; v_call: TRBV4-1; j_call: TRBJ1-1; d_call: -; cdr3_aa: CASSQEILNTEAFF; cdr3_nt: TGCGCCAGCAGCCAAGAGATACTGAACACTGAAGCTTTCTTT
clone_size: -; v_call: TRBV10-2; j_call: TRBJ1-3; d_call: -; cdr3_aa: CASSSAGGNTIYF; cdr3_nt: TGCGCCAGCAGTTCGGCGGGTGGAAACACCATATATTTT
clone_size: few; v_call: TRBV19; j_call: TRBJ2-1; d_call: -; cdr3_aa: CASSKGSANEQFF; cdr3_nt: TGTGCCAGTAGTAAAGGTAGCGCCAATGAGCAGTTCTTC
clone_size: -; v_call: TRBV11-3; j_call: TRBJ1-4; d_call: -; cdr3_aa: CASSSTAGTNEKLFF; cdr3_nt: TGTGCCAGCAGCTCAACAGCGGGAACTAATGAAAAACTGTTTTTT
clone_size: -; v_call: TRBV18; j_call: TRBJ2-3; d_call: -; cdr3_aa: CASSPNPTDTQYF; cdr3_nt: TGTGCCAGCTCACCTAATCCTACAGATACGCAGTATTTT
clone_size: -; v_call: TRBV11-3; j_call: TRBJ2-7; d_call: TRBD1; cdr3_aa: CASSLTILSNRDRDYEQYF; cdr3_nt: TGTGCCAGCAGCTTAACTATCCTTTCTAACAGGGACAGGGATTACGAGCAGTACTTC
clone_size: -; v_call: TRBV29-1; j_call: TRBJ1-4; d_call: -; cdr3_aa: CSVVGRNEKLFF; cdr3_nt: TGCAGCGTTGTAGGACGTAATGAAAAACTGTTTTTT
clone_size: -; v_call: TRBV5-1; j_call: TRBJ2-2; d_call: TRBD1; cdr3_aa: CASSRQGPNTGELFF; cdr3_nt: TGCGCCAGCAGCAGACAGGGTCCGAACACCGGGGAGCTGTTTTTT
clone_size: medium-sized; v_call: TRBV11-3; j_call: TRBJ2-1; d_call: TRBD2; cdr3_aa: CASSLVVLAGGRNNEQFF; cdr3_nt: TGTGCCAGCAGCTTGGTAGTACTAGCGGGGGGGCGAAACAATGAGCAGTTCTTC
clone_size: -; v_call: TRBV18; j_call: TRBJ2-7; d_call: TRBD1; cdr3_aa: CASSPGSQTGQGEQYF; cdr3_nt: TGTGCCAGCTCACCAGGTTCACAGACAGGGCAAGGCGAGCAGTACTTC
clone_size: -; v_call: TRBV19; j_call: TRBJ2-2; d_call: -; cdr3_aa: CASSGAVNTGELFF; cdr3_nt: TGTGCCAGTAGTGGGGCGGTGAACACCGGGGAGCTGTTTTTT
clone_size: few; v_call: TRBV18; j_call: TRBJ1-5; d_call: -; cdr3_aa: CASSLDNEPYSNQPQHF; cdr3_nt: TGTGCCAGCTCCCTGGACAACGAGCCCTATAGCAATCAGCCCCAGCATTTT
clone_size: medium-sized; v_call: TRBV11-3; j_call: TRBJ2-6; d_call: -; cdr3_aa: CASSLLGGPGANVLTF; cdr3_nt: TGTGCCAGCAGCCTACTAGGGGGTCCTGGGGCCAACGTCCTGACTTTC
clone_size: -; v_call: TRBV29-1; j_call: TRBJ1-5; d_call: -; cdr3_aa: CSVVTGNQPQHF; cdr3_nt: TGCAGCGTTGTCACGGGGAACCAGCCCCAGCATTTT